Detailed here is one T cell receptor beta chain. Assay execution proceeded at the deep level. The repertoire was sequenced with immunoSEQ multiplex PCR; TCRdb's copy has only in-frame clones and lacks some. The sample gives around 2,000,000 clones, about 95% of which show up once; roughly 1.1% is in the top ten. CD8 cells regarded as naive lacked CD45RO, were positively chosen for CCR7, and omitted terminally differentiated effector memory CD45RA+ cells. This sample is part of a study of shared clonotypes between healthy human individuals. For the study at large: Serving as donors were a couple of women and three men, whose ages spanned 18 to 49.

The clonotype was recovered from a man younger than 30 in good health. Sequencing input: naive CD8+ T cells sorted from blood.

CDR3 bases: TGCGCCAGCAGCTCTGAAGGGACCGGCAGGTACGAGCAGTACTTC. Protein: CASSSEGTGRYEQYF. This chain joins TRBV10-1 and TRBJ2-7; perhaps D is TRBD1 or TRBD2 (5 bases each). The V end was cut by 6 bases, the J end by 4 bases, with 19 bases between. The CDR3 covers 15 residues. CDR1 and CDR2 from the germline V gene are WNHNN and SYGVQD (reference sequence).